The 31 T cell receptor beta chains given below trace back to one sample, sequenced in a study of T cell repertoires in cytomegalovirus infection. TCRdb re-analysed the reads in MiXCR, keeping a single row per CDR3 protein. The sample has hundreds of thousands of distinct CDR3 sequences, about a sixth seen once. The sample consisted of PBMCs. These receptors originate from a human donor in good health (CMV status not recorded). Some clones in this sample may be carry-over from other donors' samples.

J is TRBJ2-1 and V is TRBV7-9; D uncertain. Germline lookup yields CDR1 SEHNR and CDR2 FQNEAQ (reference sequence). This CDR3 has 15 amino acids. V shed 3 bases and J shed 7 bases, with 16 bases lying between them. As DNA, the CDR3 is TGTGCCAGCAGCTTCCCTGGGTTCGGTATGAATGAGCAGTTCTTC. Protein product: CASSFPGFGMNEQFF.

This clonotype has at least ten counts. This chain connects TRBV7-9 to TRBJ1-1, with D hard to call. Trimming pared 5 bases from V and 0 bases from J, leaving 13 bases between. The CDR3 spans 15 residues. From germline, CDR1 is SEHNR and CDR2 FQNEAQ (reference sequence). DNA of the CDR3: TGTGCCAGCAGCCCTCTTGACGCAATGAACACTGAAGCTTTCTTT. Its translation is CASSPLDAMNTEAFF.

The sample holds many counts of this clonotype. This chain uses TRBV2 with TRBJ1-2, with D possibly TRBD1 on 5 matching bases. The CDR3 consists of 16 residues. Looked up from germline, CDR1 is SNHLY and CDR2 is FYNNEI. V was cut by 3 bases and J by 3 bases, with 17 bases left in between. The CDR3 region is CASSDTLRDVDYGYTF. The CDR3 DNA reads TGTGCCAGCAGTGACACACTCCGGGACGTGGACTATGGCTACACCTTC.

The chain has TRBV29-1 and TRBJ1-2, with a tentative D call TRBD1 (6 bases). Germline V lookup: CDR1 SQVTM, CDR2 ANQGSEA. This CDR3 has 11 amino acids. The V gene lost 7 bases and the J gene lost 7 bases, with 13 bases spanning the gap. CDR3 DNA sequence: TGCAGCGGTCACAGGGACGGTGGCTACACCTTC. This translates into CSGHRDGGYTF.

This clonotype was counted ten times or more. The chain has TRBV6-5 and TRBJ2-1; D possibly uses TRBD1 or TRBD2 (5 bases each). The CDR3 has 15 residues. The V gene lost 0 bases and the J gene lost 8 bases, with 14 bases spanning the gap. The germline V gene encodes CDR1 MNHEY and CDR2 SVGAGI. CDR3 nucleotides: TGTGCCAGCAGTTACTCGAGGGGCCACGGCCATGAGCAGTTCTTC. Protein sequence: CASSYSRGHGHEQFF.

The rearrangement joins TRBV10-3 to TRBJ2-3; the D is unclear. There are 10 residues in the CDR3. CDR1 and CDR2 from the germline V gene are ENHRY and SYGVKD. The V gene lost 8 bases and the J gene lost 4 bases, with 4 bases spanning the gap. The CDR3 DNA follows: TGTGCCATCTGGCCAGATACGCAGTATTTT. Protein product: CAIWPDTQYF.

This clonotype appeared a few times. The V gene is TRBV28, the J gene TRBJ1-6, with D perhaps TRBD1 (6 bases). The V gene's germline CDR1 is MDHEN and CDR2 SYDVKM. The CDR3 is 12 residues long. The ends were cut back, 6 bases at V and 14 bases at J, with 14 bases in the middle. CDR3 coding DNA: TGTGCCAGCAGCCCAGGGGCATCGGCCCTCCACTTT. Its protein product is CASSPGASALHF.

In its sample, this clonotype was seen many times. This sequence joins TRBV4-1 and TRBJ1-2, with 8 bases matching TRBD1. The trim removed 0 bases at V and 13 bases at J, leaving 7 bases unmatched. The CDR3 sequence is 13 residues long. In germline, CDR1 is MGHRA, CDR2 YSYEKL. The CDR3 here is CASSQDAQGARTF. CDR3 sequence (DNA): TGCGCCAGCAGCCAAGATGCCCAGGGGGCGCGCACCTTC.

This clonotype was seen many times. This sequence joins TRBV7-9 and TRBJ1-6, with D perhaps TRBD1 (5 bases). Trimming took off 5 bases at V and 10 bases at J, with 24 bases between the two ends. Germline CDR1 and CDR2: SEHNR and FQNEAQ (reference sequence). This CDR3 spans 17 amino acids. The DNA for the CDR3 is TGTGCCAGCAGCCCAGTCGGCCCGGGGACTATGGGGTCACCCCTCCACTTT. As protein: CASSPVGPGTMGSPLHF.

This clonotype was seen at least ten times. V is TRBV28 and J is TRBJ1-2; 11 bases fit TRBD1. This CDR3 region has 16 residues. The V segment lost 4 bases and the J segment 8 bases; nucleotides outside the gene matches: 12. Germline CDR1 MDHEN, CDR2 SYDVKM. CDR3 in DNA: TGTGCCAGCAGTTGGCCCGACGGGACAGGGGGAAACGGCTACACCTTC. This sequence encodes CASSWPDGTGGNGYTF.

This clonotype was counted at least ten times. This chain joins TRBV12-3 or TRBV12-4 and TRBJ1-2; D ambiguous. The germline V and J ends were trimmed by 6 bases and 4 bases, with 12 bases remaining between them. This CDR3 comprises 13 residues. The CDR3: CASSRPVPYGYTF. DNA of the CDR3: TGTGCCAGCAGCCGACCGGTTCCCTATGGCTACACCTTC.

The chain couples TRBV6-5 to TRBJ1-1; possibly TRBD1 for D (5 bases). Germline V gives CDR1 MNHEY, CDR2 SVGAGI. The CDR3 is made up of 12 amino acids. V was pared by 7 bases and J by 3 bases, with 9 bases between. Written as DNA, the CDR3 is TGTGCCAGCACAGAGGGGCACACTGAAGCTTTCTTT. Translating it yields CASTEGHTEAFF.

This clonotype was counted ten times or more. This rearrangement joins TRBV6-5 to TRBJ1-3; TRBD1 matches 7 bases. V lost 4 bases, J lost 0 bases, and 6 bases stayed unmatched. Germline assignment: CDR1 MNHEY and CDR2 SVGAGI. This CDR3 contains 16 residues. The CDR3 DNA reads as TGTGCCAGCAGTTCGGGACAGTATCTCTCTGGAAACACCATATATTTT. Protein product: CASSSGQYLSGNTIYF.

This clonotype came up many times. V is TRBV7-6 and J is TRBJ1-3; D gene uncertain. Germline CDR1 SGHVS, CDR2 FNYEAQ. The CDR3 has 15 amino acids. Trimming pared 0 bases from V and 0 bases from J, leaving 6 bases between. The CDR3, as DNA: TGTGCCAGCAGCTTAGCGCTGGGCTCTGGAAACACCATATATTTT. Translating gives CASSLALGSGNTIYF.

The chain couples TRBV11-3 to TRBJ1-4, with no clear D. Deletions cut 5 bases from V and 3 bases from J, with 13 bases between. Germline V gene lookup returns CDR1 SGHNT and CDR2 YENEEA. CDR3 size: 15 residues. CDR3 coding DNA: TGTGCCAGCAGCCCTACACAGCCCCCTAATGAAAAACTGTTTTTT. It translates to CASSPTQPPNEKLFF.

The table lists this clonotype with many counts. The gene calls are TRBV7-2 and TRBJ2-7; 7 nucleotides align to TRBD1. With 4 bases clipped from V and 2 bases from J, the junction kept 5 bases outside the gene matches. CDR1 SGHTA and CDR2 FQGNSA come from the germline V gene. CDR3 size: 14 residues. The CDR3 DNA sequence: TGTGCCAGCAGCTCTACAGGGGCTGCCTACGAGCAGTACTTC. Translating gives CASSSTGAAYEQYF.

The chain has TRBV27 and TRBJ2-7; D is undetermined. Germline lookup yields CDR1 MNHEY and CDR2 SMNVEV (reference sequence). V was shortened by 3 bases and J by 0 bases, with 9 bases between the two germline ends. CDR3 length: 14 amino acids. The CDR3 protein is CASSFRQASYEQYF. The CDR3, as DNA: TGTGCCAGCAGTTTTCGTCAGGCCTCCTACGAGCAGTACTTC.

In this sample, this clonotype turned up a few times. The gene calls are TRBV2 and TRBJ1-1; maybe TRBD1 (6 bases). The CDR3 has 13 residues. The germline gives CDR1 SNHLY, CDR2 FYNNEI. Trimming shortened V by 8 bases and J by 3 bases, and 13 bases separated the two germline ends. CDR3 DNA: TGTGCCAGCTACAGGGATGGGGACACTGAAGCTTTCTTT. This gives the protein CASYRDGDTEAFF.

The DNA of the CDR3 is TGTGCCAGTAGTGCAACAGGGTACCGCACTGAAGCTTTCTTT. It translates to CASSATGYRTEAFF. The V call is TRBV19, the J call TRBJ1-1; D perhaps matches TRBD1 (6 bases). The CDR3 loop spans 14 amino acids. Germline V gene lookup returns CDR1 LNHDA and CDR2 SQIVND (reference sequence). V was clipped by 5 bases and J by 4 bases, with 14 bases between them. Full variable domain (outside the CDR3, taken from reference TRBV19 and TRBJ1-1): DGGITQSPKYLFRKEGQNVTLSCEQNLNHDAMYWYRQDPGQGLRLIYYSQIVNDFQKGDIAEGYSVSREKKESFPLTVTSAQKNPTAFYLCASSATGYRTEAFFGQGTRLTVV.

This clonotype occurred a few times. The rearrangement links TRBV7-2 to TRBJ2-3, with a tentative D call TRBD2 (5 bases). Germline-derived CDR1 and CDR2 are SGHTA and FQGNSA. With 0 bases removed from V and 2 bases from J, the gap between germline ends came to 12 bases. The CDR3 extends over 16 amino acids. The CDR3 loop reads CASSLAWSGTTDTQYF. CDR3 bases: TGTGCCAGCAGCTTAGCTTGGAGCGGCACCACAGATACGCAGTATTTT.

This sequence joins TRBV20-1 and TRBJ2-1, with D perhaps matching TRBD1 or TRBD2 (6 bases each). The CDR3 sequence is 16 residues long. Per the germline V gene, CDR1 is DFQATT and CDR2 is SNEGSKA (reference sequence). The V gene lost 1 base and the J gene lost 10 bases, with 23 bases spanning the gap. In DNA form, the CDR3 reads TGCAGTGCTAGAGCCCGCAACCGGGGGCCCCTGGGGGAGCAGTTCTTC. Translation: CSARARNRGPLGEQFF.

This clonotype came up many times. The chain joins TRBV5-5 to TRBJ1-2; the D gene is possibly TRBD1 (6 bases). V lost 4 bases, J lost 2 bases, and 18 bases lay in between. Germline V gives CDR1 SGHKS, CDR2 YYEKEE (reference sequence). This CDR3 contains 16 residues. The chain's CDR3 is CASSQPQGLTNYGYTF. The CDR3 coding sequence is TGTGCCAGCAGCCAACCACAGGGCCTGACGAACTATGGCTACACCTTC. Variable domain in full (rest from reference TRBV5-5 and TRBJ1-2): DAGVTQSPTHLIKTRGQQVTLRCSPISGHKSVSWYQQVLGQGPQFIFQYYEKEERGRGNFPDRFSARQFPNYSSELNVNALLLGDSALYLCASSQPQGLTNYGYTFGSGTRLTVV.

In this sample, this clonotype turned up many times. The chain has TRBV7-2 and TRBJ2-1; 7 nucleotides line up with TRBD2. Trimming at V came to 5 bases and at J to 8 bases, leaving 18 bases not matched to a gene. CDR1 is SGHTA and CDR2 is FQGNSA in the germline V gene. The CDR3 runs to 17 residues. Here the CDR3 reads CASSQEVGRGRKDEQFF. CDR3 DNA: TGTGCCAGCAGCCAGGAGGTGGGGCGGGGGAGGAAGGATGAGCAGTTCTTC.

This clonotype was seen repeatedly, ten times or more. The CDR3 region has the DNA TGTGCCAGCAGCTTAGCTCGGGCAGGGCCAGTTAATTCACCCCTCCACTTT. Encoded protein: CASSLARAGPVNSPLHF. The chain is built from TRBV7-2 and TRBJ1-6, with D possibly TRBD1 on 5 matching bases. Germline V gene sequence: CDR1 SGHTA, CDR2 FQGNSA. CDR3 length: 17 amino acids. Trimming pared 0 bases from V and 6 bases from J, leaving 15 bases between.

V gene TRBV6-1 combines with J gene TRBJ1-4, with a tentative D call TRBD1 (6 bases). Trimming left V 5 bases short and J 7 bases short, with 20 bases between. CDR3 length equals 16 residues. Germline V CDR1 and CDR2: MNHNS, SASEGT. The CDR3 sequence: CASSYQQGGQGEKLFF. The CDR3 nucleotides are TGTGCCAGCAGTTACCAACAGGGAGGTCAAGGTGAAAAACTGTTTTTT.

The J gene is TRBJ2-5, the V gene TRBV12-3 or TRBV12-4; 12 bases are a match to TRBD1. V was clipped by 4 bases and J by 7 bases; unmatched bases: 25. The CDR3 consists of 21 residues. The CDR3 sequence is CASSSTLSRRDRGRFGVTQYF. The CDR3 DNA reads TGTGCCAGCAGTTCCACGTTAAGCCGGCGGGACAGGGGGCGGTTCGGAGTGACCCAGTACTTC.

DNA for the CDR3: TGCGCCAGCAGCCCGACGACTAGCTTGGGAGAGACCCAGTACTTC. Amino acid sequence: CASSPTTSLGETQYF. The rearrangement joins TRBV5-1 to TRBJ2-5, with 7 positions matching TRBD2. This CDR3 contains 15 residues. The trim removed 4 bases at V and 4 bases at J, leaving 10 bases unmatched. Germline CDR1 and CDR2: SGHRS and YFSETQ.

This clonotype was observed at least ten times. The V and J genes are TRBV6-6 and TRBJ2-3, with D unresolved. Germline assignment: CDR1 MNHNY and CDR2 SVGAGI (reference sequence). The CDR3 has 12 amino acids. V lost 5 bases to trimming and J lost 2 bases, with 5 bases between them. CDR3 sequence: CASSSPTDTQYF. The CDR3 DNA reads TGTGCCAGCAGTAGCCCCACAGATACGCAGTATTTT.

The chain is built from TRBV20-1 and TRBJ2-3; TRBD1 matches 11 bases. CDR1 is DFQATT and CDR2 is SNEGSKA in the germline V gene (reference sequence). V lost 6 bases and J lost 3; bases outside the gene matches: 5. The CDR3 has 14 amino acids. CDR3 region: CSAVGTGGTDTQYF. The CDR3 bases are TGCAGTGCAGTAGGGACAGGGGGTACAGATACGCAGTATTTT.

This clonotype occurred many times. The CDR3 is CASSLWPGGESSYEQYF. CDR3 coding DNA: TGTGCCAGCAGCTTATGGCCAGGGGGCGAGAGCTCCTACGAGCAGTACTTC. The chain combines TRBV7-2 with TRBJ2-7; 8 nucleotides match TRBD1. J lost 0 bases, V lost 2 bases, and 9 bases had no gene match. CDR1 SGHTA and CDR2 FQGNSA come from the germline V gene. The CDR3 is made up of 17 amino acids.

CDR3 in DNA: TGTGCCAGTATCGGTGACAGGGGTGGCTACACCTTC. It yields the protein CASIGDRGGYTF. The gene calls are TRBV19 and TRBJ1-2; TRBD1 aligns across 8 bases. Germline lookup yields CDR1 LNHDA and CDR2 SQIVND (reference sequence). CDR3 length: 12 residues. Trimming took 7 bases from V and 7 from J; bases not matched to a gene: 5.